This entry concerns a single T cell receptor (beta chain). In its sample, this clonotype was seen many times. It lacks a known antigen. No per-base quality is available; no much larger clone lies one base away. The data were obtained in a study of T cells in Graves' hyperthyroidism and ophthalmopathy (dated by TCRdb to between 2018 and 2021). Context from the whole study: Peripheral blood was collected at initial diagnosis, before any treatment. A discovery cohort of about a hundred patients, about 44 with Graves' ophthalmopathy and about 58 with stable Graves' hyperthyroidism, was used to find distinguishing TCR V-J signatures. Prospective prediction of ophthalmopathy was tested in an independent validation cohort consisting of fewer than 20 hyperthyroidism patients and 15 or so patients who later progressed to ophthalmopathy. For training and testing, the 100 or so patients in the discovery cohort were randomly divided in a 7:3 ratio. In addition, the study compared T-cell repertoires in thyroid tissue and in blood from several Graves' hyperthyroidism patients. After sampling, hyperthyroidism patients received methimazole starting at 30 mg daily, and ophthalmopathy patients received high-dose intravenous methylprednisolone. TCR Vbeta CDR3 sequencing of fewer than 150 peripheral blood samples (43 ophthalmopathy, about 80 hyperthyroidism and some 17 progressor patients) is reported in the paper. Overall results and qualifications from the work: Most expanded thyroid clonotypes (frequency above 0.001) were also detected in blood, a finding suggesting that blood repertoires may reflect thyroid immune responses. Ophthalmopathy was separated from stable hyperthyroidism by a 13 V-J signature model, with approximately 86% sensitivity and about 81% specificity obtained in cross-validation and 80%/75% obtained in testing. During validation, the model predicted progression to ophthalmopathy a median of about 6.3 months ahead of onset, with approximately 70% sensitivity and 72.22% specificity. Sample size was not statistically predetermined, and blinding of investigators to group allocation was not performed.

Stable Graves' hyperthyroidism was defined as the absence of progression to ophthalmopathy over 18 months of follow-up. Hyperthyroidism patients were newly diagnosed, with disease duration under 2 months, and aged 18 to 65 years. Exclusion was applied to patients with uncontrolled infections, other autoimmune diseases, pregnancy or lactation. Diagnoses were based on clinical symptoms, serum thyroxine and TRAb, thyroid ultrasound and orbital computed tomography. Ficoll-Paque density gradient centrifugation was used to isolate PBMCs from around 10 ml of fresh peripheral blood. Total RNA was extracted using Trizol reagent, and RNA quality was assessed on an Agilent 2100 Bioanalyzer. TCR beta CDR3 regions were amplified from RNA transcripts. The first round of RT-PCR for the TCR CDR3 was performed with the HTBI primer set and the Qiagen OneStep RT-PCR kit. Libraries were constructed in a second round of multiplex PCR, after which size selection and purification were performed. Sequencing of the libraries was done on an Illumina HiSeq2000 using paired-end 100 bp reads. Per the original workflow: SOAPnuke was used to process the raw data, with reads discarded if the reads contained adapters or uncalled bases, had a mean Phred below 15, or lacked an exact constant-primer or identifier match. High-quality paired reads were merged using COPE v1.2.5, and each unique nucleotide sequence was defined as a clonotype. Clonotypes were aligned to IMGT TRBV, TRBD and TRBJ reference segments using MiTCR v1.1. The analysis was restricted to V-J combinations with a frequency above 0.0001, which together covered approximately 99% of the repertoires. The TCS score was defined as F50 (clonal expansion) divided by E x V (chaos), with BLOSUM62-based TCRdist calculated between CDR3 peptides within each V-J. Welch's t-statistics and random forest reduced 514 V-J features to roughly 13, which were used in a naive Bayes classifier (R e1071). Clones were called with MiXCR by TCRdb after fastp trimmed the public reads at Q25, and only in-frame beta chains were retained. Rows are combined by CDR3 protein, so each entry shows the most common genes and DNA. TCRdb's processing, not the study's, gives the V and J calls here. The table for this sample lists about 360,000 distinct CDR3 sequences; approximately 13% of them were counted only once. The ten top clones hold 9.2% of the sample.

The TCR comes from a woman younger than 35 with Graves' hyperthyroidism. What was sequenced was blood.

The CDR3 amino acid sequence is: CASSLSGPSGPQHF. The DNA reads TGTGCCAGCAGTTTATCGGGGCCTTCGGGACCCCAGCATTTT. Rearrangement joined TRBV27 to TRBJ1-5; TRBD1 is a possible D gene, resting on 5 matching bases. The CDR1 and CDR2 encoded by the germline V gene (reference sequence) are MNHEY and SMNVEV. The V end loses 0 bases and the J end loses 10 bases, and a stretch of 13 bases separates them. Including the terminal cysteine and phenylalanine, the CDR3 comprises 14 residues. The DNA shown is the 42-base CDR3, in frame from base 1.